This T cell receptor beta chain was recorded in a study of tumor and adjacent non-tumor tissue in lung cancer. Study-level background: Each sample yielded 4 million to 4.5 million productive TCRbeta reads on average.

Regarding this clonotype: A clone one base away is much larger, so this may be a read error.

The template was RNA from unsorted bulk tissue. This CDR3 has 13 residues. Germline lookup yields CDR1 MDHEN and CDR2 SYDVKM. After removal of 10 bases from V and 2 bases from J, the junction contained 5 bases not matched to a gene. A modified ARM-PCR protocol with three rounds of nested PCR amplified TCRbeta. Using its own MiXCR run on the multiplex PCR reads, TCRdb lists one record per CDR3 protein. Among approximately 76,000 distinct CDR3 sequences listed, approximately 68% were seen once. The sequence came from a woman aged 70 to 79 with non-small cell lung cancer. The specimen sequenced was lung tumor tissue. This rearrangement joins TRBV28 to TRBJ1-2, with 9 nucleotides matching TRBD1. This chain's CDR3 is CATQTGGNYGYTF. The CDR3 region has the DNA TGTGCCACCCAGACAGGGGGGAACTATGGCTACACCTTC.